This TCR beta chain was captured by sequencing in a study of cytomegalovirus exposure and HLA in healthy donors. This clone appeared a few times. The antigen is unknown. The length of the CDR3 is 16 residues. Regarding the study as a whole: As a later analysis revealed, most CMV-associated TCR beta chains appeared HLA-restricted. The presence/absence work took it that sequencing depth was about the same across donors. Donors belonging to an Asian-associated ancestry cluster reportedly showed fewer N-insertions in productive TCRs than the 666-donor mean, according to what a later analysis found.

The PCR used 60 Vbeta and 13 Jbeta primers. Sequencing used immunoSEQ multiplex PCR; TCRdb keeps in-frame clones, though not all of them. In the table there are 100,000 to 130,000 clones, 65% to 80% of which are singletons. The clonotype originates from a male donor in good health and CMV-seronegative. The chain combines TRBV23-1 with TRBJ2-5; D gene uncertain. The DNA matches TRBJ2-7 better at its end, which makes the J call doubtful. TRBV23-1 is an open reading frame, and its role is uncertain. The source material was PBMCs. This CDR3 is CASSQSRPTASHEQYF. DNA of the CDR3: TGCGCCAGCAGTCAATCGAGGCCGACTGCTTCCCACGAGCAGTACTTC.